This T cell receptor beta chain appears in the sequencing data of a study of human T cells and chemical hapten exposure. The library labeled individual cDNA molecules by adding unique molecular identifiers to them. Authors' processing steps: Sample-level TCR yields exhibited a median of around 93,000, with a range of roughly 20,000 to 700,000. MiXCR was run by TCRdb on the reads, yielding one entry per CDR3 protein. The V and J calls come from TCRdb's annotation, not from the publication. The repertoire holds around 120,000 distinct CDR3 sequences, with over 7.5% as singletons. The CDR3 sequence is 14 residues long. The V and J ends lost 2 bases and 6 bases, in that order; junction bases with no gene match: 0. Looked up from germline, CDR1 is MRHNA and CDR2 is SNTAGT. The authors' total RNA extraction used unfractionated whole blood. This clonotype is medium-sized in the sample.

The source is a human donor in good health. Some clones in this sample may be carry-over from other donors' samples. The sample comprised whole blood. This sequence joins TRBV6-4 and TRBJ2-1; 11 bases match TRBD1. The CDR3 sequence is CASSDGTGGNEQFF. CDR3 sequence (DNA): TGTGCCAGCAGTGACGGGACAGGGGGCAATGAGCAGTTCTTC.